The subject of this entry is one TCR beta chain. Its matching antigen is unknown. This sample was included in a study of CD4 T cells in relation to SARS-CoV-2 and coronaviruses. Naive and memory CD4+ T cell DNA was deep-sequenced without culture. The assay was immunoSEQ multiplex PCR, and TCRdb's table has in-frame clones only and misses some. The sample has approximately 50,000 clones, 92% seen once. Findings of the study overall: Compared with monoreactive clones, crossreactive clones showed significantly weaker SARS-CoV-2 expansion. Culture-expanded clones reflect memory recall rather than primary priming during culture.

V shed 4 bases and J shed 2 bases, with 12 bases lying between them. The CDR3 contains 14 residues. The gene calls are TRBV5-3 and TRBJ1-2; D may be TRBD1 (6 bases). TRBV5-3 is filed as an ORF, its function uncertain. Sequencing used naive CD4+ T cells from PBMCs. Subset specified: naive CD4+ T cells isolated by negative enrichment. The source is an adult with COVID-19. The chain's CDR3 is CARSNRVANYGYTF. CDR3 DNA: TGTGCCAGAAGCAACAGGGTCGCAAACTATGGCTACACCTTC.